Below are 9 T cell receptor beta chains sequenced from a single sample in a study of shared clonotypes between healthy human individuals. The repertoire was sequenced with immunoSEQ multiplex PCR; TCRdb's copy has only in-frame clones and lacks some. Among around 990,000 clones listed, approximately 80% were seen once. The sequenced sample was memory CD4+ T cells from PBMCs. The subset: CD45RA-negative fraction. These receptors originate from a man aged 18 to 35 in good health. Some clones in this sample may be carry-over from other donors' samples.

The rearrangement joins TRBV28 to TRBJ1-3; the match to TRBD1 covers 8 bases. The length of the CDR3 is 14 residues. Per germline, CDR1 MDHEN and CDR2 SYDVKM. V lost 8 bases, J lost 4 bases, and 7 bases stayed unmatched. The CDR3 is CASVPWDRGNTIYF. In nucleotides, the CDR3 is TGTGCCAGCGTCCCTTGGGACAGGGGAAACACCATATATTTT. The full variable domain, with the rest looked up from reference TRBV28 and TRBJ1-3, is DVKVTQSSRYLVKRTGEKVFLECVQDMDHENMFWYRQDPGLGLRLIYFSYDVKMKEKGDIPEGYSVSREKKERFSLILESASTNQTSMYLCASVPWDRGNTIYFGEGSWLTVV.

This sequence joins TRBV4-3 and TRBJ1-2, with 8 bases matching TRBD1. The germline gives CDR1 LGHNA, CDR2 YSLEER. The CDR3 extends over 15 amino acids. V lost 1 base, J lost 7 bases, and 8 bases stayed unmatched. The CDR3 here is CASSQVGQGPAGYTF. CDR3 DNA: TGCGCCAGCAGCCAAGTCGGACAGGGTCCTGCTGGCTACACCTTC.

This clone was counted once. The CDR3 reads CASSWQGSIGEKLFF. CDR3 nucleotides: TGCGCCAGCAGCTGGCAGGGATCTATAGGTGAAAAACTGTTTTTT. The V call is TRBV5-1, the J call TRBJ1-4; perhaps TRBD1 as D (5 bases). Germline CDR1 and CDR2: SGHRS and YFSETQ. V gave up 3 bases and J gave up 7 bases, with 16 bases separating them. This CDR3 comprises 15 residues.

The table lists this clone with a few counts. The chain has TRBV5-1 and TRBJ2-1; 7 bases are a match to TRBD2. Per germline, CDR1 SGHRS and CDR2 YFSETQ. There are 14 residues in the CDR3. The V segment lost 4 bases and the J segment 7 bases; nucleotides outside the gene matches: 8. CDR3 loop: CASSTGLEGNEQFF. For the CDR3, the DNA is TGCGCCAGCAGCACCGGACTAGAGGGGAATGAGCAGTTCTTC.

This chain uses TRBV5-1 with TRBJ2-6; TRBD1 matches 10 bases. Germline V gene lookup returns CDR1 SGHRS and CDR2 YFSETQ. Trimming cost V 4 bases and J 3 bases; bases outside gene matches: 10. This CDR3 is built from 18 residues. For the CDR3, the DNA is TGCGCCAGCAGCCTGCCCAGCGGGACAGGGGTTGGGGCCAACGTCCTGACTTTC. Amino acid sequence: CASSLPSGTGVGANVLTF.

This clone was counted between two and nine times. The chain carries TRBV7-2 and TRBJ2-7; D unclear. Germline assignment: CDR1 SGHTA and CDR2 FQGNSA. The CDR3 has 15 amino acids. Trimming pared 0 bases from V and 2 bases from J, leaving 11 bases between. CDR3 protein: CASSLAPQSAYEQYF. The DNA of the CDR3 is TGTGCCAGCAGCTTAGCACCGCAAAGTGCCTACGAGCAGTACTTC.

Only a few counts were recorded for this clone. CDR3 in DNA: TGTGCCAGTAGTATTGGTAACACCATATATTTT. It specifies CASSIGNTIYF. The chain recombines TRBV19 with TRBJ1-3; D is undetermined. Germline CDR1 reads LNHDA; CDR2 reads SQIVND (reference sequence). Trimming pared 3 bases from V and 7 bases from J, leaving 4 bases between. This CDR3 is 11 amino acids long.

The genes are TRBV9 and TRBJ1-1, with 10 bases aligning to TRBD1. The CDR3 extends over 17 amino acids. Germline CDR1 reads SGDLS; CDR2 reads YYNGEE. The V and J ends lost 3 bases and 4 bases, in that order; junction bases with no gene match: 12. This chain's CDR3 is CASSGLLTGGDGTEAFF. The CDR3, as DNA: TGTGCCAGCAGCGGGTTATTGACAGGGGGCGATGGCACTGAAGCTTTCTTT.

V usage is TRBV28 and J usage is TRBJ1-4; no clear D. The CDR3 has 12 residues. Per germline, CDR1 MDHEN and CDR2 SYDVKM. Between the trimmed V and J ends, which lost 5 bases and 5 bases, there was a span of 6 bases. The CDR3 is CASSTFNEKLFF. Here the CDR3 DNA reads TGTGCCAGCAGTACCTTCAATGAAAAACTGTTTTTT.